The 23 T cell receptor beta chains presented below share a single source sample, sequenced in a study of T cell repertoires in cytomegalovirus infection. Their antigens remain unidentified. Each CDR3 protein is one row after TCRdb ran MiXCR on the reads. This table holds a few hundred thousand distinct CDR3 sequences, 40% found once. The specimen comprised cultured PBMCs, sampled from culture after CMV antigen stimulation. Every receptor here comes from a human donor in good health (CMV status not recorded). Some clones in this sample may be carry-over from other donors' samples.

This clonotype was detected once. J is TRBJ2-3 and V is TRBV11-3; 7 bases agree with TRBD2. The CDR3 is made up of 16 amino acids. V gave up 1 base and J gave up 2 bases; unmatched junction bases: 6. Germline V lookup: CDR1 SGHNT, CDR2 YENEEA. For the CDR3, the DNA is TGTGCCAGCAGCTTAGGACTAGCTAGGACCACAGATACGCAGTATTTT. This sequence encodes CASSLGLARTTDTQYF.

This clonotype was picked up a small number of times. This CDR3 reads CATSRARTGWNEQFF. As DNA, the CDR3 is TGTGCCACCAGCAGAGCTAGGACAGGGTGGAATGAGCAGTTCTTC. The chain couples TRBV15 to TRBJ2-1, with 8 bases fitting TRBD1. CDR1 and CDR2 (germline): LNHNV, YYDKDF (reference sequence). Losses at the gene ends were 1 base for V and 7 bases for J; bases not matched to a gene: 6. The CDR3 sequence is 15 residues long.

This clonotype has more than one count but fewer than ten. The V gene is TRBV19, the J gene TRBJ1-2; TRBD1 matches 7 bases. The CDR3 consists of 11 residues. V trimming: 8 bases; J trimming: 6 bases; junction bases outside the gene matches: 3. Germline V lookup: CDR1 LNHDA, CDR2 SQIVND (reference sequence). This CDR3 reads CASLTGDGYTF. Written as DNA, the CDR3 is TGTGCCAGTCTCACAGGGGATGGCTACACCTTC.

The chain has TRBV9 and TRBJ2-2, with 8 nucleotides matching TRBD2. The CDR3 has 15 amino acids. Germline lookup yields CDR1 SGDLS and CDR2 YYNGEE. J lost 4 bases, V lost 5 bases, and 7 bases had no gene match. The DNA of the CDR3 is TGTGCCAGCAGTAAGAGGCGGGAGGTCACCGGGGAGCTGTTTTTT. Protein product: CASSKRREVTGELFF.

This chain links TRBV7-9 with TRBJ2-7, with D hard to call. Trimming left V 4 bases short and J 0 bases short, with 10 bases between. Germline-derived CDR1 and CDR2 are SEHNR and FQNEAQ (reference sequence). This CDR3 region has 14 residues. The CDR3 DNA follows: TGTGCCAGCAGCTCCGCCACCAGCTCCTACGAGCAGTACTTC. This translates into CASSSATSSYEQYF.

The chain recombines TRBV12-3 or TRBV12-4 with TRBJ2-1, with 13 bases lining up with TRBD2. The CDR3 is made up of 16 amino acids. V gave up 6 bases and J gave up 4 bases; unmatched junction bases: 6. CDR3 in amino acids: CASSSGTSGDYNEQFF. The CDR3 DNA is TGTGCCAGCAGCTCCGGGACTAGCGGGGATTACAATGAGCAGTTCTTC.

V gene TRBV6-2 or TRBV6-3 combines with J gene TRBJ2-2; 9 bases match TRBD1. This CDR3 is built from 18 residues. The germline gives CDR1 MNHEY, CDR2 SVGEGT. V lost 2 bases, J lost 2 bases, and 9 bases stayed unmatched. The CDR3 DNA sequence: TGTGCCAGCAGTTACCGTCGACCGGGACAGGGTAACACCGGGGAGCTGTTTTTT. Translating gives CASSYRRPGQGNTGELFF.

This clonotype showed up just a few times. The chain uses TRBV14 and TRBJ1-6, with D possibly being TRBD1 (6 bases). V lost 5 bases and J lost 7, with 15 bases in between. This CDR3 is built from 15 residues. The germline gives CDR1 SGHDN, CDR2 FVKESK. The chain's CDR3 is CASSSKGGVNSPLHF. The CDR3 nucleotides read TGTGCCAGCAGCTCTAAGGGGGGAGTGAATTCACCCCTCCACTTT.

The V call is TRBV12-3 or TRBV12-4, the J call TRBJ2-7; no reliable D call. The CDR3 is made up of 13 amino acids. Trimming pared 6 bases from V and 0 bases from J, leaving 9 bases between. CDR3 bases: TGTGCCAGCAGAGCCGAGAGCTCCTACGAGCAGTACTTC. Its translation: CASRAESSYEQYF.

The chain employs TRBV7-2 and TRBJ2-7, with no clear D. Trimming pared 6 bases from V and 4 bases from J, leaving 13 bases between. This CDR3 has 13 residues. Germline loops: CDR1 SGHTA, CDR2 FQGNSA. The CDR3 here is CASSRVWDYEQYF. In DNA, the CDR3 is TGTGCCAGCAGTCGTGTCTGGGATTACGAGCAGTACTTC.

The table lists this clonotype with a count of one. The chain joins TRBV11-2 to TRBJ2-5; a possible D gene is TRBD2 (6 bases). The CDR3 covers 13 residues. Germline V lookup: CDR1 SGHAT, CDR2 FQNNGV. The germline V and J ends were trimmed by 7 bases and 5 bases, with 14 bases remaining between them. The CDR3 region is CASTQWGGETQYF. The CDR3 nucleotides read TGTGCCAGCACCCAATGGGGAGGTGAGACCCAGTACTTC.

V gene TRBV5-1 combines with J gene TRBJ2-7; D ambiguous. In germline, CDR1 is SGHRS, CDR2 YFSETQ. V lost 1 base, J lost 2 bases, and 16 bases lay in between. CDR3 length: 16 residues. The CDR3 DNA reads TGCGCCAGCAGCTTGAGTTCGGACGTTGGAGCCTACGAGCAGTACTTC. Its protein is CASSLSSDVGAYEQYF. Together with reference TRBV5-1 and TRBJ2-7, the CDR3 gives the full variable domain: KAGVTQTPRYLIKTRGQQVTLSCSPISGHRSVSWYQQTPGQGLQFLFEYFSETQRNKGNFPGRFSGRQFSNSRSEMNVSTLELGDSALYLCASSLSSDVGAYEQYFGPGTRLTVT.

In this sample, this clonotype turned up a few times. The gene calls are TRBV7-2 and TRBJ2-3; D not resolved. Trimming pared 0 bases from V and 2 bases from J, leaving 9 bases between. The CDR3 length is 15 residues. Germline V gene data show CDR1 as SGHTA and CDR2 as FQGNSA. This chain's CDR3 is CASSLAVGYTDTQYF. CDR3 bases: TGTGCCAGCAGCTTAGCTGTGGGGTACACAGATACGCAGTATTTT.

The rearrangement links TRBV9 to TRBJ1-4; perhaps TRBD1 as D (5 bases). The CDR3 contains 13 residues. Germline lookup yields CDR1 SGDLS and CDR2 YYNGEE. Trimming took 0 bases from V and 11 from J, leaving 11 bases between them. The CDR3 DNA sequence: TGTGCCAGCAGCGTAGTGGACGGGGGGAAACTGTTTTTT. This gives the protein CASSVVDGGKLFF.

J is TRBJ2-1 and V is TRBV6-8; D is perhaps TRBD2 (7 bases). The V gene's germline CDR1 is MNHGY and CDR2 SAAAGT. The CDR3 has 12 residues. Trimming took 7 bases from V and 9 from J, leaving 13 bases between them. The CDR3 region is CASTGGPGEQFF. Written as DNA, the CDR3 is TGTGCCAGCACCGGGGGGCCTGGTGAGCAGTTCTTC.

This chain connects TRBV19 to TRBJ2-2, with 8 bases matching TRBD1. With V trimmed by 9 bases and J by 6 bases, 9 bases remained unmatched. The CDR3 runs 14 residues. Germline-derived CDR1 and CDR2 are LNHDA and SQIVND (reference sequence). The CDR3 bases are TGTGCCAGCGGGACAGGTGCGTTCTCCGGGGAGCTGTTTTTT. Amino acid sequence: CASGTGAFSGELFF.

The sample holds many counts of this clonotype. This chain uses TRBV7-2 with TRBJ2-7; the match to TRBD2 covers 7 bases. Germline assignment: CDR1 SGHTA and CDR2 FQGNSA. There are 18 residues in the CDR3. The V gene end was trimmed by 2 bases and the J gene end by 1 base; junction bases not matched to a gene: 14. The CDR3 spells CASSLRPHRGRSSYEQYF. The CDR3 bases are TGTGCCAGCAGCTTACGCCCCCACCGCGGGAGAAGTTCCTACGAGCAGTACTTC.

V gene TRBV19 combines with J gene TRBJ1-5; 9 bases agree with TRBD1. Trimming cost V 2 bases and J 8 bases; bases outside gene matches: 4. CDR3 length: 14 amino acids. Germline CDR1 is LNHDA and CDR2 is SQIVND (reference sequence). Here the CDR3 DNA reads TGTGCCAGTAGTATAACAGGGGGCTTGGAGCCCCAGCATTTT. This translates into CASSITGGLEPQHF. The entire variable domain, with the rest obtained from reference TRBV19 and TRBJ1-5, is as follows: DGGITQSPKYLFRKEGQNVTLSCEQNLNHDAMYWYRQDPGQGLRLIYYSQIVNDFQKGDIAEGYSVSREKKESFPLTVTSAQKNPTAFYLCASSITGGLEPQHFGDGTRLSIL.

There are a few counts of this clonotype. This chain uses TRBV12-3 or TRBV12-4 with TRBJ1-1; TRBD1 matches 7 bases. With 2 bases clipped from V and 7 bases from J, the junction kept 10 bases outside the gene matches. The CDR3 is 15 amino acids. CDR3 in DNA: TGTGCCAGCAGTTTATGGGCAGGGGGAGGCCTTGAAGCTTTCTTT. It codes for CASSLWAGGGLEAFF.

The CDR3 nucleotides are TGTGCCGCAGGGGACACTGTCGGTAACTATGGCTACACCTTC. Amino acid sequence: CAAGDTVGNYGYTF. The rearrangement links TRBV7-4 to TRBJ1-2; tentatively, D is TRBD1 (6 bases). V gave up 11 bases and J gave up 1 base, with 17 bases separating them. The CDR3 spans 14 residues. Per germline, CDR1 SGHVT and CDR2 SQSDAQ.

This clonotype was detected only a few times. The chain's CDR3 is CASSPRGTGDGGNQPQHF. The CDR3 DNA sequence: TGTGCCAGCAGCCCCCGGGGGACAGGGGATGGGGGCAATCAGCCCCAGCATTTT. The chain recombines TRBV7-2 with TRBJ1-5; 10 positions match TRBD1. Germline V gene lookup returns CDR1 SGHTA and CDR2 FQGNSA. The CDR3 has 18 residues. V gave up 5 bases and J gave up 2 bases; unmatched junction bases: 12.

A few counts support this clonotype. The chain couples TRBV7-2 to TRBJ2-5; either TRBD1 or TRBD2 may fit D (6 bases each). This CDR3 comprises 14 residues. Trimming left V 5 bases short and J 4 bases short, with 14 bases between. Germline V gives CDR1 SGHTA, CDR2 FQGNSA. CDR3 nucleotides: TGTGCCAGCAGCCCTAACGAGGGGGGAGAGACCCAGTACTTC. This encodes CASSPNEGGETQYF.

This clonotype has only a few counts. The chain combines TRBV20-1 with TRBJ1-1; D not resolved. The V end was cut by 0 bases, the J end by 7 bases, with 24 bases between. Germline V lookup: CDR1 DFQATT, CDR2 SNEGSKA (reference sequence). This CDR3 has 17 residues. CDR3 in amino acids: CSARDTGAAEREGEAFF. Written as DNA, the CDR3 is TGCAGTGCTAGAGATACCGGCGCGGCAGAACGAGAAGGTGAAGCTTTCTTT.